The entry below describes one T cell receptor beta chain. Antigen specificity is unknown. The treatment was: over 15 received Ad26.COV2.S at low or high dose, single or two shots; about 5 received placebo; per-sample allocation not given. Day 63 following the first vaccine or placebo injection was when the samples were taken. The record originates from a study of Ad26.COV2.S vaccination and SARS-CoV-2 variants. Across the study: Donor allocation was to the COV1001 Ad26.COV2.S trial arm.

Profiling relied on immunoSEQ multiplex PCR, and the TCRdb table lists in-frame clones only, not all of them. The table lists around 340,000 clones, about 86% of them singletons. Study results and caveats: Vaccine and placebo groups showed comparable non-spike TCR breadth. Vaccinees reportedly had broad spike-specific CD8+ and CD4+ T cell responses. In TCR breadth and depth analyses, total T cell responses may have been underestimated.

Germline CDR1 and CDR2: KGHSH and LQKENI. V lost 3 bases and J lost 7, with 18 bases in between. The CDR3 contains 15 residues. This TCR was recovered from a person between 18 and 59 years old who received the Ad26.COV2.S COVID-19 vaccine or a placebo. The rearrangement joins TRBV18 to TRBJ1-2; D ambiguous. The sequenced sample was peripheral blood, obtained in a trial of Ad26.COV2.S vaccine versus placebo. CDR3 region: CASSPPRAPRGGYTF. The DNA of the CDR3 is TGTGCCAGCTCACCCCCCCGGGCCCCCAGAGGTGGCTACACCTTC.